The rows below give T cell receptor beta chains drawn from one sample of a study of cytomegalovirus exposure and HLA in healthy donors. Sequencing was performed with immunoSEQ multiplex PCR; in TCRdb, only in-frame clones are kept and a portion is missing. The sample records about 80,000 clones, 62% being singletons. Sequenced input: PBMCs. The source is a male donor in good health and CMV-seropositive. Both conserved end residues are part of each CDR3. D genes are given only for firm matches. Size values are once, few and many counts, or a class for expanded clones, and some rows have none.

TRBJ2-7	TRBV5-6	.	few	CASSLEGPSEQYF	TGTGCCAGCAGCTTGGAGGGGCCGTCGGAGCAGTACTTC
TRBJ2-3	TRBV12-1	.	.	CASSFLAGGKRDTQYF	TGTGCCAGCAGCTTCTTAGCGGGTGGGAAGAGAGATACGCAGTATTTT
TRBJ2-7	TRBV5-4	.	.	CASSLAGDPYEQYF	TGTGCCAGCAGCTTGGCGGGGGACCCCTACGAGCAGTACTTC
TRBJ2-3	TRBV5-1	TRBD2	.	CASSPAGTSGGTDTQYF	TGCGCCAGCAGCCCGGCGGGGACTAGCGGGGGAACAGATACGCAGTATTTT
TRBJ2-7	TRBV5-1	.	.	CASSSQGQGTYEQYF	TGCGCCAGCAGCTCCCAGGGACAAGGAACCTACGAGCAGTACTTC
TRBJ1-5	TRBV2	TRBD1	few	CASSATGTVSNQPQHF	TGTGCCAGCAGCGCCACCGGGACAGTAAGCAATCAGCCCCAGCATTTT
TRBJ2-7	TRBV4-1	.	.	CASSQEGVPTYEQYF	TGCGCCAGCAGCCAAGAAGGAGTACCCACCTACGAGCAGTACTTC
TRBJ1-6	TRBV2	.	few	CASSELRESPLHF	TGTGCCAGCAGTGAACTCCGGGAATCACCCCTCCACTTT
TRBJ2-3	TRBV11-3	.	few	CASSSRGDTQYF	TGTGCCAGCAGCTCTAGGGGCGATACGCAGTATTTT
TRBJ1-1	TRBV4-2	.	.	CASSPSGKGIEAFF	TGTGCCAGCAGCCCTTCAGGGAAGGGGATTGAAGCTTTCTTT
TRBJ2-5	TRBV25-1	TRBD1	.	CASSVLQGISETQYF	TGTGCCAGCAGTGTCCTACAGGGGATCTCGGAGACCCAGTACTTC
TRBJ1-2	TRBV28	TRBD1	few	CASRRDRGQKYGYTF	TGTGCCAGCAGGCGGGACAGGGGGCAGAAATATGGCTACACCTTC
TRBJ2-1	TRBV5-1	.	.	CASSLDFSSSYNEQFF	TGCGCCAGCAGTTTAGACTTCTCCTCCTCCTACAATGAGCAGTTCTTC
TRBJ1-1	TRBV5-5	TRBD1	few	CASSLEAGGNTEAFF	TGTGCCAGCAGCTTGGAAGCAGGGGGTAACACTGAAGCTTTCTTT
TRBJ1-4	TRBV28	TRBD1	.	CASSLPQGANEKLFF	TGTGCCAGCAGTTTACCACAGGGGGCTAATGAAAAACTGTTTTTT
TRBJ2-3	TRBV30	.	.	CAWSVRPDTQYF	TGTGCCTGGAGTGTCAGGCCAGATACGCAGTATTTT
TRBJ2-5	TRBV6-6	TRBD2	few	CASSALEGGEETQYF	TGTGCCAGCAGTGCCCTTGAGGGAGGGGAGGAGACCCAGTACTTC
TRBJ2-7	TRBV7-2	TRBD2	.	CASSKNRLAGDYEQYF	TGTGCCAGCAGCAAAAATAGACTAGCGGGGGACTACGAGCAGTACTTC
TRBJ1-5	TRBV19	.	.	CASSARQWDSNQPQHF	TGTGCCAGTAGTGCCCGACAGTGGGATAGCAATCAGCCCCAGCATTTT
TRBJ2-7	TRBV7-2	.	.	CASSLGGPGEQYF	TGTGCCAGCAGCTTAGGAGGGCCTGGCGAGCAGTACTTC
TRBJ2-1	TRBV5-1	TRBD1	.	CASSFRDRGYNEQFF	TGCGCCAGCAGCTTTCGGGACAGGGGATACAATGAGCAGTTCTTC
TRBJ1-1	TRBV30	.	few	CAWSVGQLNTEAFF	TGTGCCTGGAGTGTGGGCCAGCTAAACACTGAAGCTTTCTTT
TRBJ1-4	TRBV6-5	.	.	CASKGGPEDEKLFF	TGTGCCAGCAAAGGGGGACCGGAGGATGAAAAACTGTTTTTT
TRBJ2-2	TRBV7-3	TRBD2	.	CASSRSGGLSGELFF	TGTGCCAGCAGCCGTAGCGGGGGGCTGTCCGGGGAGCTGTTTTTT
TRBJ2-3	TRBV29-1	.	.	CSVEVASGPTDTQYF	TGCAGCGTTGAAGTAGCGAGCGGGCCCACAGATACGCAGTATTTT
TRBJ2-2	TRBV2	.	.	CASSDPGRQTGELFF	TGTGCCAGCAGTGACCCAGGGAGGCAGACCGGGGAGCTGTTTTTT
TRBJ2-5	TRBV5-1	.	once	CASSSQETQYF	TGCGCCAGCAGCTCACAGGAGACCCAGTACTTC
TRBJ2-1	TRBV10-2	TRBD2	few	CASSEGTSPGEQFF	TGCGCCAGCAGTGAAGGGACTAGTCCTGGTGAGCAGTTCTTC
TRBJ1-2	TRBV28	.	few	CASSFQGRGGYTF	TGTGCCAGCAGTTTTCAGGGAAGGGGCGGCTACACCTTC
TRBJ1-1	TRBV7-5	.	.	CVRSYPTGNTEAFF	TGTGTCAGAAGCTACCCTACAGGGAACACTGAAGCTTTCTTT
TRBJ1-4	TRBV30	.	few	CAWSGEKGRGGRATNEKLFF	TGTGCCTGGAGCGGGGAAAAGGGGAGGGGGGGCCGGGCAACTAATGAAAAACTGTTTTTT
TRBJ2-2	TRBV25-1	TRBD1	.	CASSEAGTGDTGELFF	TGTGCCAGCAGTGAAGCCGGGACAGGGGACACCGGGGAGCTGTTTTTT
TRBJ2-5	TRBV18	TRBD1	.	CASSHGTEETQYF	TGTGCCAGCTCACATGGGACAGAAGAGACCCAGTACTTC
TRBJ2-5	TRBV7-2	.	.	CASSLIPGRETQYF	TGTGCCAGCAGCTTAATTCCGGGGAGGGAGACCCAGTACTTC
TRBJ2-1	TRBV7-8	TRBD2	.	CASSRRLAGGKDEQFF	TGTGCCAGCAGCCGACGACTAGCGGGAGGTAAGGATGAGCAGTTCTTC
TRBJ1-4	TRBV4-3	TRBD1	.	CASSPKRTGPNEKLFF	TGCGCCAGCAGCCCAAAAAGGACAGGGCCAAATGAAAAACTGTTTTTT
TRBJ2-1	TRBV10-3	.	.	CAISPAGDEQFF	TGTGCCATCAGCCCAGCAGGGGATGAGCAGTTCTTC
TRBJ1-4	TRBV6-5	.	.	CASRKRGPTNEKLFF	TGTGCCAGCAGAAAAAGAGGCCCAACTAATGAAAAACTGTTTTTT
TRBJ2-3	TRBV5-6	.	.	CASGQSGVGADTQYF	TGTGCCAGCGGCCAATCAGGGGTCGGCGCAGATACGCAGTATTTT
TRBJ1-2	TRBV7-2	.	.	CASSLGGGAPGYTF	TGTGCCAGCAGCTTAGGTGGGGGGGCGCCTGGCTACACCTTC
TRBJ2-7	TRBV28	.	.	CASSFSRLSGSYEQYF	TGTGCCAGCAGTTTTTCCCGACTTTCAGGGTCCTACGAGCAGTACTTC
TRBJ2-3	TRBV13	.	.	CASSSRQDTQYF	TGTGCCAGCAGCTCCAGACAAGATACGCAGTATTTT
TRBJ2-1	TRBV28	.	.	CASSPAIGGSYNEQFF	TGTGCCAGCAGTCCCGCTATAGGGGGCTCCTACAATGAGCAGTTCTTC
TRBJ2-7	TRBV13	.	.	CASSPHQKLISYEQYF	TGTGCCAGCAGCCCCCATCAGAAATTAATCTCCTACGAGCAGTACTTC
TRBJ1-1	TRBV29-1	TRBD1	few	CSQRGQFGEAFF	TGCAGTCAGAGGGGACAGTTCGGTGAAGCTTTCTTT
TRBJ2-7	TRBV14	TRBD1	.	CASSPQIGTGREQYF	TGTGCCAGCAGCCCCCAAATCGGGACAGGGCGGGAGCAGTACTTC